This T cell receptor beta chain was sequenced during a study of blood T cell repertoires in COVID-19. Overall study context: Collection of acute and convalescent COVID-19 samples took place in the United States, Italy and Spain. T cells, B-cell-depleted T cells, or PBMCs provided the cDNA or gDNA that served as material.

Original analysis: Reference gene primer amplification gave estimated nucleated cell counts. Libraries were prepared by immunoSEQ multiplex PCR; TCRdb keeps only in-frame clonotypes and omits some of them. V, J and clone size were drawn from that table, and D and trimming were deduced from the DNA. The table lists approximately 97,000 clones, roughly 90% of them singletons, with around 19% in the top ten. This clone came up once. The V gene's germline CDR1 is SNHLY and CDR2 FYNNEI. CDR3 length: 14 residues. V shed 8 bases, J shed 4 bases, and the junction held 9 bases outside the gene matches. This chain joins TRBV2 and TRBJ1-1; TRBD1 matches 8 bases. The origin of this receptor is an elderly woman with acute or convalescent COVID-19. The specimen sequenced was peripheral blood. Here the CDR3 DNA reads TGTGCCAGCCAACCTTTCAGGGGGCCCACTGAAGCTTTCTTT. It yields the protein CASQPFRGPTEAFF.